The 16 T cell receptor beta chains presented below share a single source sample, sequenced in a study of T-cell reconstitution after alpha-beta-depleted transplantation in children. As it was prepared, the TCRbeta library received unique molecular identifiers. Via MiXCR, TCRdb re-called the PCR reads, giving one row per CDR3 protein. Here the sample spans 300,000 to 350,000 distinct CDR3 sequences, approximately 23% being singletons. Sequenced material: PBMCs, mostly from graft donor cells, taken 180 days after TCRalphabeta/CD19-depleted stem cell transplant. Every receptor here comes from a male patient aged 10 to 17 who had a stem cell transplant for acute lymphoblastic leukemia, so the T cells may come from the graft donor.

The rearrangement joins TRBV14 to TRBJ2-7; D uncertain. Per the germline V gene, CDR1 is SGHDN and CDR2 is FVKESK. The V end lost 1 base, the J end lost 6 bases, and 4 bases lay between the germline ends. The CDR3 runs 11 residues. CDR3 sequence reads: CASSQAPEQYF. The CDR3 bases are TGTGCCAGCAGCCAAGCTCCCGAGCAGTACTTC.

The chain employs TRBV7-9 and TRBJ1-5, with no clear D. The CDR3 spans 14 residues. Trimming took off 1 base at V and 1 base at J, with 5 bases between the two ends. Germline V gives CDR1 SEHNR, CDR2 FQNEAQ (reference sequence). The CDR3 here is CASSLVGSNQPQHF. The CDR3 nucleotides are TGTGCCAGCAGCTTAGTAGGGAGCAATCAGCCCCAGCATTTT.

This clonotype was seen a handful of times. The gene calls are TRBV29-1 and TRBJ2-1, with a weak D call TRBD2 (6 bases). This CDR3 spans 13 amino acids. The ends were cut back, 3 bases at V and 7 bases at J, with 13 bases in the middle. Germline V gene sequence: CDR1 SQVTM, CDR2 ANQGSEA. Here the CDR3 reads CSVDGGILNEQFF. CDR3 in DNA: TGCAGCGTTGATGGCGGGATTTTGAATGAGCAGTTCTTC.

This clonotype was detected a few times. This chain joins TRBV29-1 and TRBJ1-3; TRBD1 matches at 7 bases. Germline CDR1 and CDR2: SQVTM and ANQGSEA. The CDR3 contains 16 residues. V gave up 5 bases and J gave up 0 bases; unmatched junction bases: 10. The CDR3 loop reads CSVLGLGQSSGNTIYF. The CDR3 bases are TGCAGCGTTCTAGGCTTGGGACAGAGCTCTGGAAACACCATATATTTT.

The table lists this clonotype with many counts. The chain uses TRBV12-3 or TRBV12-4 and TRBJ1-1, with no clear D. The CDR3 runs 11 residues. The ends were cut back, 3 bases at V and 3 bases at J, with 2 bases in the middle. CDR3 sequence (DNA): TGTGCCAGCAGTTTGGACACTGAAGCTTTCTTT. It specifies CASSLDTEAFF.

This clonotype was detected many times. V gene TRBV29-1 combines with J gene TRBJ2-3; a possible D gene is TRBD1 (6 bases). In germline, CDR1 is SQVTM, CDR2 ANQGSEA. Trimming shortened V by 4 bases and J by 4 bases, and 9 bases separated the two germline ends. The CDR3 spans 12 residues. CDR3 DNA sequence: TGCAGCGTTGTGGGGGCCTCAGATACGCAGTATTTT. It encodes CSVVGASDTQYF.

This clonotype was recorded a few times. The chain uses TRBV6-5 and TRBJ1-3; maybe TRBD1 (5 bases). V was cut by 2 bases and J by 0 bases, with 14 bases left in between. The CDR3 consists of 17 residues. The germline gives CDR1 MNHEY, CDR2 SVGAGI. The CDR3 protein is CASSYGWGGGSGNTIYF. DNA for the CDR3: TGTGCCAGCAGTTACGGGTGGGGGGGTGGCTCTGGAAACACCATATATTTT.

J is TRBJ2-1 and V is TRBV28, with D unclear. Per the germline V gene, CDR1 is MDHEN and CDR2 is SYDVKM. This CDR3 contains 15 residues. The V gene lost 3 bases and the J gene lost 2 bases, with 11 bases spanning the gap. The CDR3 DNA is TGTGCCAGCAGTTTCCCTAGTTATCCCTACAATGAGCAGTTCTTC. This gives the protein CASSFPSYPYNEQFF.

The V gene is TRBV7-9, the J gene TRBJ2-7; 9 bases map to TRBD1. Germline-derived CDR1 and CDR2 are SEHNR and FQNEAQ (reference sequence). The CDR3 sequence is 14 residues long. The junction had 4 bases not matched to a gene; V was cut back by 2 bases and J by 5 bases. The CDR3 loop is CASSLLGQGDEQYF. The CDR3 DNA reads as TGTGCCAGCAGCTTATTGGGACAGGGTGACGAGCAGTACTTC.

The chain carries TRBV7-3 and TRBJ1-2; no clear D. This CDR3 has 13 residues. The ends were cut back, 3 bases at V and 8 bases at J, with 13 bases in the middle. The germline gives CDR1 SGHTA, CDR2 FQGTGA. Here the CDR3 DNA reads TGTGCCAGCAGCTTCGGGGATCTAGGCGGCTACACCTTC. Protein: CASSFGDLGGYTF.

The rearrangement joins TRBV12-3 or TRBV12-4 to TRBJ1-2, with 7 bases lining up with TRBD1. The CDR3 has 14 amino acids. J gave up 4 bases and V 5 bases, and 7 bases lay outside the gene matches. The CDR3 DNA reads TGTGCCAGCAGTACCCGACAGGGTGTCTATGGCTACACCTTC. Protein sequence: CASSTRQGVYGYTF.

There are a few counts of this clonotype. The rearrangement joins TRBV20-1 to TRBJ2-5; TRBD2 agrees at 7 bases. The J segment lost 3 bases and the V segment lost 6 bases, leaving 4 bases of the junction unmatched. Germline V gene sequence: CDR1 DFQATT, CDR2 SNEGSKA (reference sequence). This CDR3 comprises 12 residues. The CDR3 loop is CSAPGGKETQYF. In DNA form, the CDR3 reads TGCAGTGCCCCGGGAGGCAAAGAGACCCAGTACTTC.

CDR3 in DNA: TGTGCCAGCAGCACTGGACAGGCACCTGGAAACACCATATATTTT. Its translation is CASSTGQAPGNTIYF. V and J are TRBV5-5 and TRBJ1-3; 7 bases agree with TRBD1. With 4 bases clipped from V and 2 bases from J, the junction kept 6 bases outside the gene matches. The CDR3 contains 15 residues. Germline V gene lookup returns CDR1 SGHKS and CDR2 YYEKEE (reference sequence).

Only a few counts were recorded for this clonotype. Here the CDR3 reads CASSFDRGDTQYF. In nucleotides, the CDR3 is TGTGCCAGCAGCTTCGACCGTGGGGATACGCAGTATTTT. The rearrangement uses TRBV5-6 and TRBJ2-3; D not resolved. The CDR3 sequence is 13 residues long. Trimming stripped 2 bases from V and 6 bases from J, with 10 bases between. Germline CDR1 is SGHDT and CDR2 is YYEEEE.

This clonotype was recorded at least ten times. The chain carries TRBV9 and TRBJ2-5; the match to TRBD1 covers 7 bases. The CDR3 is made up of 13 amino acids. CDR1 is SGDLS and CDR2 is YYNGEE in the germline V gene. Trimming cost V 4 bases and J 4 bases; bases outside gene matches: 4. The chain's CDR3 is CASSTTGAETQYF. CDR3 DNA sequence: TGTGCCAGCAGCACCACAGGGGCAGAGACCCAGTACTTC.

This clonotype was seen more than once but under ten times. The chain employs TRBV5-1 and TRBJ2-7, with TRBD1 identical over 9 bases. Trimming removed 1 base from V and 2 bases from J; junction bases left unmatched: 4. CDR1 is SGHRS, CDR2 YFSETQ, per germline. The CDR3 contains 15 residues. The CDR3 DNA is TGCGCCAGCAGCTTGAACACAGGGGGCACCTACGAGCAGTACTTC. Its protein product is CASSLNTGGTYEQYF.